This TCR beta chain was profiled in a study of blood T cell repertoires in COVID-19. The method was immunoSEQ multiplex PCR; TCRdb's version includes in-frame clones alone and lacks a portion of them. This table has under 300,000 clones, 80% to 90% appearing once. The CDR3 is 15 residues long. V lost 1 base, J lost 0 bases, and 2 bases stayed unmatched. Germline V gene data show CDR1 as SEHNR and CDR2 as FQNEAQ (reference sequence). The chain employs TRBV7-9 and TRBJ1-2; 7 bases align to TRBD1. The sequence was collected from a woman aged 40 to 50 with acute or convalescent COVID-19. The sequencing input was peripheral blood. CDR3 bases: TGTGCCAGCAGCTTAGGGGACAGACCTAACTATGGCTACACCTTC. Translating gives CASSLGDRPNYGYTF.